The entry below gives a single T cell receptor (beta chain) sequence along with its context. V lost 5 bases, J lost 4 bases, and 7 bases stayed unmatched. Germline CDR1 and CDR2: SGHAT and FQNNGV. This CDR3 contains 15 residues. These data come from a study of T cell changes during pregnancy in multiple sclerosis. The method was immunoSEQ multiplex PCR; TCRdb's version includes in-frame clones alone and lacks a portion of them. The table includes about 61,000 clones, approximately 90% detected once. V gene TRBV11-2 combines with J gene TRBJ1-2; TRBD1 matches at 10 bases. This specimen consisted of peripheral blood, obtained in the first trimester of pregnancy. The sequence derives from a female donor in good health, enrolled as a control in a pregnancy study. CDR3: CASSGQGDVAYGYTF. CDR3 DNA sequence: TGTGCCAGCAGCGGACAGGGGGACGTAGCCTATGGCTACACCTTC.